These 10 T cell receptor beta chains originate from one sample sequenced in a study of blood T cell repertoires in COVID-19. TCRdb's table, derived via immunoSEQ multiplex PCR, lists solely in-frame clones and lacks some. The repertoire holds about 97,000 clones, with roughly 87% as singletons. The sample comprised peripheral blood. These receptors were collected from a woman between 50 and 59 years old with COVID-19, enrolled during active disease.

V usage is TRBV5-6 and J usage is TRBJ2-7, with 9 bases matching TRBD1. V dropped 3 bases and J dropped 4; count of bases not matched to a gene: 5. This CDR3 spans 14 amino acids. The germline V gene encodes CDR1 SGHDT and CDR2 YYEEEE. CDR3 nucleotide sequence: TGTGCCAGCAGCTGGGGACAGGGAAGTTACGAGCAGTACTTC. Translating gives CASSWGQGSYEQYF. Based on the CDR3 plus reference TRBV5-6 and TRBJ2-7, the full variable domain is DAGVTQSPTHLIKTRGQQVTLRCSPKSGHDTVSWYQQALGQGPQFIFQYYEEEERQRGNFPDRFSGHQFPNYSSELNVNALLLGDSALYLCASSWGQGSYEQYFGPGTRLTVT.

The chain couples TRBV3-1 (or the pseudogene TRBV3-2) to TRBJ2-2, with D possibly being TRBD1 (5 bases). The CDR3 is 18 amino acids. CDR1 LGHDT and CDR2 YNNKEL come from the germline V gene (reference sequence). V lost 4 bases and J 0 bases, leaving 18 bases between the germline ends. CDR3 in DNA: TGTGCCAGCAGCCCGGGCCAAGAATGGACAACGAACACCGGGGAGCTGTTTTTT. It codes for CASSPGQEWTTNTGELFF.

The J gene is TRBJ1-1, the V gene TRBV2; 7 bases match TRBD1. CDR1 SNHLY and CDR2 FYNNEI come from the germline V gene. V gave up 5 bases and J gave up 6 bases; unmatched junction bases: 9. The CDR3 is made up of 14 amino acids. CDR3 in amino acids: CASSPFGTASEAFF. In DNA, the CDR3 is TGTGCCAGCAGTCCGTTCGGGACAGCCTCTGAAGCTTTCTTT.

In DNA form, the CDR3 reads TGCAGTGCTCTGGGCAGGGAGACCCAGTACTTC. Translated: CSALGRETQYF. The J gene is TRBJ2-5, the V gene TRBV20-1, with D uncertain. Trimming took 5 bases from V and 5 from J, leaving 9 bases between them. Germline CDR1 DFQATT, CDR2 SNEGSKA (reference sequence). The CDR3 contains 11 residues.

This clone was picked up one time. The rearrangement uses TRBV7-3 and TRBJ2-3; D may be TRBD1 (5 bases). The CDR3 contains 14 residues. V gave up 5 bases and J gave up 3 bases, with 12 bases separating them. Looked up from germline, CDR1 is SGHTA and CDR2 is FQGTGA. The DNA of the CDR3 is TGTGCCAGCAGCCCGCAGTCAGGGACAGATACGCAGTATTTT. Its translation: CASSPQSGTDTQYF. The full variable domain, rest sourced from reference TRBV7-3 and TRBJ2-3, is GAGVSQTPSNKVTEKGKYVELRCDPISGHTALYWYRQSLGQGPEFLIYFQGTGAADDSGLPNDRFFAVRPEGSVSTLKIQRTERGDSAVYLCASSPQSGTDTQYFGPGTRLTVL.

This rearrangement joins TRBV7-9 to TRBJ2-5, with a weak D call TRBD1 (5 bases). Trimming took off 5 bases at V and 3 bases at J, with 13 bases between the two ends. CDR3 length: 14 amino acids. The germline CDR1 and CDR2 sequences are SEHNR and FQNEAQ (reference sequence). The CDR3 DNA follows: TGTGCCAGCAGCGTCACTCTAGGGGAAGAGACCCAGTACTTC. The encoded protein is CASSVTLGEETQYF.

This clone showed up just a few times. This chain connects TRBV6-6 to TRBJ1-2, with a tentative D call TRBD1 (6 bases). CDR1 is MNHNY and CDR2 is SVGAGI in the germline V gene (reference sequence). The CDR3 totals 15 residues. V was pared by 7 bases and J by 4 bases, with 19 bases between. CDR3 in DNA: TGTGCCAGCACTCCCACCCAGGGGAAGATCTATGGCTACACCTTC. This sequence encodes CASTPTQGKIYGYTF.

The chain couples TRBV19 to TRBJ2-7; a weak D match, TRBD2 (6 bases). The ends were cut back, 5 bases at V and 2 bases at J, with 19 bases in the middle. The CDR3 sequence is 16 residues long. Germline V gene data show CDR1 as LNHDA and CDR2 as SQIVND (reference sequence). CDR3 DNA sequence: TGTGCCAGTAGTCAACCAGGGACTTTAGGGACCTACGAGCAGTACTTC. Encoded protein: CASSQPGTLGTYEQYF.

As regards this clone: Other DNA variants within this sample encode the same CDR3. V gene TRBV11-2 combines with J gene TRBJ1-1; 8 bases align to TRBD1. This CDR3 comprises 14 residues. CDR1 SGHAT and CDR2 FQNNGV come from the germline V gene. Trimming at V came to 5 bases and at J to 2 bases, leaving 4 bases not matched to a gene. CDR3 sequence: CASSPGQGNTEAFF. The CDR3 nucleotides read TGTGCCAGCAGCCCCGGACAGGGTAACACTGAAGCTTTCTTT.

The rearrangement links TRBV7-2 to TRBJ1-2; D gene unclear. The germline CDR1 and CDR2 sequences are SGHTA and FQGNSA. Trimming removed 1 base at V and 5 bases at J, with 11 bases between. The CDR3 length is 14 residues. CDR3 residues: CASSLEAVAYGYTF. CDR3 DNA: TGTGCCAGCAGCTTAGAAGCGGTGGCTTATGGCTACACCTTC.